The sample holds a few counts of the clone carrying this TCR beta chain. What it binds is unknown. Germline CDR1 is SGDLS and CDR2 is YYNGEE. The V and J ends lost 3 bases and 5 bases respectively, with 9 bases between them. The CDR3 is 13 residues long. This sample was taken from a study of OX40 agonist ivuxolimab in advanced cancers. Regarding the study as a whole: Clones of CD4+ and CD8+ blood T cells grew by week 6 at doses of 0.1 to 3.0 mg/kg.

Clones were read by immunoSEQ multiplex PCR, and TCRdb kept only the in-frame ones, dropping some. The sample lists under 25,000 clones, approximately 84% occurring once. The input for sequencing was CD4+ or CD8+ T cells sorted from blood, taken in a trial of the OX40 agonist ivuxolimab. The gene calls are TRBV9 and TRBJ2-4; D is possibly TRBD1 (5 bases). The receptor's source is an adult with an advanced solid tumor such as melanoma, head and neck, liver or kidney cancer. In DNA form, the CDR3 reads TGTGCCAGCAGCGCCGGACAAGAAAACATTCAGTACTTC. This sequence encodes CASSAGQENIQYF.